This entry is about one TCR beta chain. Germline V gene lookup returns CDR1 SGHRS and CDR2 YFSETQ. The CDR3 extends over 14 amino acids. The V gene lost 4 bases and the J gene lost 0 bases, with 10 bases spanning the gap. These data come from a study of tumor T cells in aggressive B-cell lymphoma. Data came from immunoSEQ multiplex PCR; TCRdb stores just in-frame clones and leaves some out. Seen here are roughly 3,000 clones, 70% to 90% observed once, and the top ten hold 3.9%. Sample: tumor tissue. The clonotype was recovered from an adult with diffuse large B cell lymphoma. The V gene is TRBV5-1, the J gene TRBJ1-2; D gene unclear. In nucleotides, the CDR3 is TGCGCCAGCAGCCCGAGATACGCTAACTATGGCTACACCTTC. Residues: CASSPRYANYGYTF.